This T cell receptor beta chain came from a study of T cells in Graves' hyperthyroidism and ophthalmopathy (dated by TCRdb to the late 2010s). Study-level background: Peripheral blood was sampled at the time of initial diagnosis, prior to any treatment. According to the paper, TCR Vbeta CDR3 sequencing was carried out on about 140 peripheral blood samples, which came from fewer than 50 ophthalmopathy, 70 to 80 hyperthyroidism and about 17 progressor patients. Whether ophthalmopathy could be predicted prospectively was tested in an independent validation cohort made up of roughly 20 hyperthyroidism patients plus 17 patients who later progressed to ophthalmopathy. The study also compared thyroid tissue and blood T-cell repertoires from five or six Graves' hyperthyroidism patients. TCR V-J signatures able to tell the groups apart were searched for in a discovery cohort of more than 90 patients, of whom more than 40 had Graves' ophthalmopathy and roughly 59 had stable Graves' hyperthyroidism. Following sampling, methimazole starting at 30 mg daily was given to hyperthyroidism patients, and high-dose intravenous methylprednisolone was given to ophthalmopathy patients. The 90 to 100 discovery patients were randomly split 7:3 into training and test sets. General findings and caveats noted by the study authors: Ophthalmopathy was separated from stable hyperthyroidism by a 13 V-J signature model, with approximately 85% sensitivity and about 81% specificity obtained in cross-validation and 80%/75% obtained in testing. Blood samples also contained most of the expanded thyroid clonotypes (frequency above 0.001), which suggests that blood repertoires may reflect thyroid immune responses. No statistical method was used to fix the sample size in advance, and group allocation was not hidden from the investigators. In validation, progression to ophthalmopathy was predicted by the model with 70% to 71% sensitivity and around 76% specificity, a median of approximately 7.1 months before onset.

The TCR beta CDR3 regions were amplified from the RNA transcripts. The first round of RT-PCR for the TCR CDR3 was performed with the HTBI primer set and the Qiagen OneStep RT-PCR kit. Libraries were constructed in a second round of multiplex PCR, after which size selection and purification were carried out. Sequencing of the libraries was done on an Illumina HiSeq2000 using paired-end 100 bp reads. Concerning the study's data processing: SOAPnuke was used to process the raw data, removing reads that contained adapters or uncalled bases, had a mean Phred below 15, or lacked an exact match to the constant primer or identifier. COPE v1.2.5 was used to merge high-quality paired reads, and clonotypes were defined as unique nucleotide sequences. MiTCR v1.1 was used to align clonotypes to the IMGT TRBV, TRBD and TRBJ reference segments. Only V-J combinations with frequency above 0.0001, covering 99.2% of repertoires, were analysed. The TCS score was defined as F50 (clonal expansion) divided by E x V (chaos), with BLOSUM62-based TCRdist calculated between CDR3 peptides within each V-J. Welch's t-statistics and random forest reduced 500 to 650 V-J features to fewer than 15, which were used in a naive Bayes classifier (R e1071). TCRdb cleaned the public reads at Q25 with fastp, built clones with MiXCR and kept in-frame beta chains. A single entry per CDR3 protein holds the most common genes and DNA from its merged rows. The V and J calls follow TCRdb's processing rather than the paper's. Present in this sample are fewer than 550,000 distinct CDR3 sequences, less than 20% of which were seen just once. The ten largest make up approximately 8% of the sample.

CDR1 SNHLY and CDR2 FYNNEI are derived from the germline V gene. The V and J ends are trimmed by 4 bases and 0 bases, leaving 10 bases between them. The CDR3 goes from the cysteine to the phenylalanine over 15 residues. The only DNA kept is the CDR3, 45 bases in frame from the first base. This clonotype was recorded many times. The target of this receptor is not known. Qualities for individual bases were not recorded, and no much larger clone is one base off. Graves' hyperthyroidism was defined as stable when no progression to ophthalmopathy occurred over 18 months of follow-up. Hyperthyroidism patients were newly diagnosed, had a disease duration of under 2 months, and were aged 18 to 65 years. Any patient with an uncontrolled infection, another autoimmune disease, pregnancy or lactation was excluded. Clinical symptoms, serum thyroxine and TRAb, thyroid ultrasound, and orbital computed tomography formed the basis for the diagnoses. PBMCs were isolated from about 9.2 ml of fresh peripheral blood by Ficoll-Paque density gradient centrifugation. Trizol reagent was used to extract total RNA, and RNA quality was then checked on an Agilent 2100 Bioanalyzer.

Source material: blood. Rearrangement joined TRBV2 to TRBJ1-5, with an unclear D gene assignment. This clonotype was sampled from a woman younger than 30 with Graves' hyperthyroidism. The DNA sequence is TGTGCCAGCAGTGTAGAAGGCCCTAGCAATCAGCCCCAGCATTTT. Its amino acids are CASSVEGPSNQPQHF.